This T cell receptor (beta chain) was found in a study of regulatory T cells in long-lasting Graves disease. Time point in this sample: newly diagnosed GD, antithyroid drugs for less than 3 months. Making the TCR library involved RNA that had been extracted from PBMCs. This clonotype was detected many times. HTBI primers from iRepertoire and Arm-PCR of CDR3 regions yielded the TCR beta libraries. TCRdb reprocessed the multiplex PCR reads with MiXCR, giving one entry per CDR3 protein. The sample consists of roughly 500,000 distinct CDR3 sequences, less than 15% of them appearing once. This sample also appeared in a second study, on T cells in Graves' hyperthyroidism and ophthalmopathy. From that second work: Researchers found most expanded thyroid clonotypes above 0.001 in blood as well.

The source is a young man with Graves disease. The starting material was peripheral blood mononuclear cells (PBMCs), obtained at new diagnosis, from a patient treated with antithyroid drugs.

In DNA, the CDR3 is TGTGCCAGCAGTGTGGCTTATAGCAATCAGCCCCAGCATTTT. It yields the protein CASSVAYSNQPQHF. The rearrangement uses TRBV2 and TRBJ1-5; no clear D gene. V shed 4 bases and J shed 0 bases, with 7 bases lying between them. This CDR3 has 14 residues. CDR1 is SNHLY and CDR2 is FYNNEI in the germline V gene. Together with reference TRBV2 and TRBJ1-5, the CDR3 gives the full variable domain: EPEVTQTPSHQVTQMGQEVILRCVPISNHLYFYWYRQILGQKVEFLVSFYNNEISEKSEIFDDQFSVERPDGSNFTLKIRSTKLEDSAMYFCASSVAYSNQPQHFGDGTRLSIL.